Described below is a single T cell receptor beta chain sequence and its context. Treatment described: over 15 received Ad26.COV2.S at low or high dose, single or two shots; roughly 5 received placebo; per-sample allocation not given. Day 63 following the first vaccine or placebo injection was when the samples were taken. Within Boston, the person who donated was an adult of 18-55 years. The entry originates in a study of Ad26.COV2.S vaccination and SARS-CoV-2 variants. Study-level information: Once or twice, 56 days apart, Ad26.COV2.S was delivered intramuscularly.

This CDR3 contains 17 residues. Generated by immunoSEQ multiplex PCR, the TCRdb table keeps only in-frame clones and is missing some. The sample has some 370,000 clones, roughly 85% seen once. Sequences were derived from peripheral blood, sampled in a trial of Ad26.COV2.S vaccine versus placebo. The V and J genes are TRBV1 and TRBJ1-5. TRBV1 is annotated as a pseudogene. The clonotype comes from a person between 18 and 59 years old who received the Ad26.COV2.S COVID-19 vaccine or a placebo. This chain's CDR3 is CTSSNTGISFYNQPQHF. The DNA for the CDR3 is TGCACCAGCAGCAACACCGGGATCAGTTTTTATAATCAGCCCCAGCATTTT.